Shown below are 7 T cell receptor beta chains from a single sample sequenced in a study of blood T cell repertoires in COVID-19. This table comes from immunoSEQ multiplex PCR, and its TCRdb copy is limited to in-frame clones, with some not included. The sample consists of 190,000 or so clones, approximately 87% of them appearing once. Sequences were obtained from peripheral blood. The receptors derive from a woman younger than 35 who had recovered from COVID-19.

The table lists this clone with a few counts. The J gene is TRBJ1-1, the V gene TRBV19, with 7 bases aligning to TRBD1. CDR3 length: 13 residues. Germline V CDR1 and CDR2: LNHDA, SQIVND (reference sequence). Losses at the gene ends were 6 bases for V and 3 bases for J; bases not matched to a gene: 4. This CDR3 is CASRQGTDTEAFF. In DNA, the CDR3 is TGTGCCAGTAGACAGGGGACGGACACTGAAGCTTTCTTT.

This chain uses TRBV7-2 with TRBJ2-7, with a possible D match to TRBD1 (5 bases). Trimming left V 0 bases short and J 3 bases short, with 9 bases between. This CDR3 comprises 14 residues. Germline V gene lookup returns CDR1 SGHTA and CDR2 FQGNSA. CDR3: CASSLAPQGYEQYF. CDR3 coding DNA: TGTGCCAGCAGCTTAGCGCCGCAGGGCTACGAGCAGTACTTC.

The V and J genes are TRBV9 and TRBJ2-5, with 8 nucleotides matching TRBD2. The CDR3 is 15 amino acids. The junction had 12 bases not matched to a gene; V was cut back by 6 bases and J by 5 bases. CDR1 is SGDLS and CDR2 is YYNGEE in the germline V gene. The CDR3 region is CASTSAGGIRETQYF. In DNA, the CDR3 is TGTGCCAGCACCTCCGCGGGAGGCATCAGGGAGACCCAGTACTTC.

V and J are TRBV9 and TRBJ2-5, with D possibly being TRBD1 (5 bases). This CDR3 is built from 13 residues. Germline lookup yields CDR1 SGDLS and CDR2 YYNGEE. Trimming took off 0 bases at V and 3 bases at J, with 6 bases between the two ends. The CDR3 DNA follows: TGTGCCAGCAGCGTAGGACAGAAAGAGACCCAGTACTTC. Protein sequence: CASSVGQKETQYF.

V usage is TRBV21-1 and J usage is TRBJ2-1; the D segment call TRBD2 is taken from the table without a DNA check. TRBV21-1 is reported as a pseudogene. The CDR3 is 18 residues long. The CDR3 DNA sequence: TGTGCCAGCACCAAACCGGGACTAGCGGGAGGGTCGTACAATGAGCAGTTCTTC. This gives the protein CASTKPGLAGGSYNEQFF.

The chain recombines TRBV4-3 with TRBJ2-2, with no clear D. The CDR3 contains 17 residues. Germline CDR1 and CDR2: LGHNA and YSLEER. V was cut by 0 bases and J by 1 base, with 12 bases left in between. The CDR3: CASSQDLRGWNTGELFF. In DNA form, the CDR3 reads TGCGCCAGCAGCCAAGATCTGAGAGGATGGAACACCGGGGAGCTGTTTTTT.

The CDR3 is CASSLAGGSQETQYF. In DNA form, the CDR3 reads TGTGCCAGCAGCTTAGCGGGGGGGAGCCAAGAGACCCAGTACTTC. The V and J genes are TRBV7-8 and TRBJ2-5, with 7 bases aligning to TRBD2. Germline lookup yields CDR1 SGHVS and CDR2 FQNEAQ. The ends lost 0 bases at V and 1 base at J; junction bases unmatched: 2. The CDR3 spans 15 residues.